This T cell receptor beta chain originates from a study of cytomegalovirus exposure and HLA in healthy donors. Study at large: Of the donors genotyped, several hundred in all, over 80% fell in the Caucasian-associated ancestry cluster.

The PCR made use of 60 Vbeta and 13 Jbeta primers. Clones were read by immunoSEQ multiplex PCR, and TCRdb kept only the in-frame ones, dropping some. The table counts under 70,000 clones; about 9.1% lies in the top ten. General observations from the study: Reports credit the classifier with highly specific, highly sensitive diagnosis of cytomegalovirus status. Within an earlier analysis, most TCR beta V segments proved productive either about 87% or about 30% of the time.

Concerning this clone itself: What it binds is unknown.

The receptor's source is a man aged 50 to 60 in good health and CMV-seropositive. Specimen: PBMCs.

The CDR3 DNA is TGTGCCAGCAGCCTAAAGAGTGAAGCTTTCTTT. Residues: CASSLKSEAFF. This sequence joins TRBV13 and TRBJ1-1; D gene uncertain. The CDR3 spans 11 residues. The V gene's germline CDR1 is PRHDT and CDR2 FYEKMQ (reference sequence). V was clipped by 5 bases and J by 7 bases, with 8 bases between them.